This T cell receptor (beta chain) is drawn from a study of identical twins. Study results and limitations: It was possible that invariant MAIT and iNKT cells partly confounded the zero-insertion analyses. With abundant cord blood beta clonotypes, insertions were fewer; memory repertoires showed no such pattern. Less excess twin sharing appeared in beta out-of-frame sequences.

The CDR3 is 14 amino acids. The V gene lost 3 bases and the J gene lost 6 bases, with 12 bases spanning the gap. CDR1 and CDR2 from the germline V gene are MNHEY and SVGAGI. At least ten counts were recorded for this clonotype. What it recognizes is unknown. TCRdb passed the 5' RACE reads through MiXCR, listing each CDR3 protein once. The sample lists a few hundred thousand distinct CDR3 sequences, roughly 10% occurring once. The clonotype comes from a man aged 50-60 years in good health. The specimen sequenced was memory T cells sorted from blood. This chain connects TRBV6-5 to TRBJ2-1; D ambiguous. The CDR3 DNA sequence: TGTGCCAGCAGTTATGGACGCACCGGCAATGAGCAGTTCTTC. This gives the protein CASSYGRTGNEQFF.